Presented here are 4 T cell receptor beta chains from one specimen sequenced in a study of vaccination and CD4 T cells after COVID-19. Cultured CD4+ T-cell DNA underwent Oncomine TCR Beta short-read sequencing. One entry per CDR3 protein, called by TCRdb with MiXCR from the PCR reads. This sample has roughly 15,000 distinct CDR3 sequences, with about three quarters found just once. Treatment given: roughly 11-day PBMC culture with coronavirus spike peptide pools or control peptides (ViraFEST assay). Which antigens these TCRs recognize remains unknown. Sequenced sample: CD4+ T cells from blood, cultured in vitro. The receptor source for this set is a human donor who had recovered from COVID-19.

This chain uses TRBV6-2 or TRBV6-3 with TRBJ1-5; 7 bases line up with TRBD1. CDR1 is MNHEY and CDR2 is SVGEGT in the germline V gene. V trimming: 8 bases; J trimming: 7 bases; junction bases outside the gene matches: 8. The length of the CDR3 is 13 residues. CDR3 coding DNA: TGTGCCAGCGGCCCAGGGGGAGACCAGCCCCAGCATTTT. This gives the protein CASGPGGDQPQHF.

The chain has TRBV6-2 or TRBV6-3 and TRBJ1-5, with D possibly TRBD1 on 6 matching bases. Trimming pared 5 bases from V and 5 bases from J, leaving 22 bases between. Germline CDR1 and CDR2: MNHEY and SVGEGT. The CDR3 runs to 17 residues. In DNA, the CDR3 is TGTGCCAGCAGTCGAAGGGGGACATTCGGGGAGGATCAGCCCCAGCATTTT. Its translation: CASSRRGTFGEDQPQHF.

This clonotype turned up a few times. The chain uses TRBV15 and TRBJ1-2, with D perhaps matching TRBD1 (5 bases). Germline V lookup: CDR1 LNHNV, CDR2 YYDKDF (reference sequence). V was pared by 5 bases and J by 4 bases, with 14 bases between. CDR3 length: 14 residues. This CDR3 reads CATSFDRNLYGYTF. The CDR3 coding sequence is TGTGCCACCAGCTTCGACAGAAACCTCTATGGCTACACCTTC.

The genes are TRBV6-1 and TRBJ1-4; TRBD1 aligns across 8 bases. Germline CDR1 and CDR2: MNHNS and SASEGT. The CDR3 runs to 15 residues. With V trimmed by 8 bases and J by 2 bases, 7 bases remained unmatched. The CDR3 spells CASVQGVATNEKLFF. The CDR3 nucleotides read TGTGCCAGCGTACAGGGGGTGGCGACTAATGAAAAACTGTTTTTT.